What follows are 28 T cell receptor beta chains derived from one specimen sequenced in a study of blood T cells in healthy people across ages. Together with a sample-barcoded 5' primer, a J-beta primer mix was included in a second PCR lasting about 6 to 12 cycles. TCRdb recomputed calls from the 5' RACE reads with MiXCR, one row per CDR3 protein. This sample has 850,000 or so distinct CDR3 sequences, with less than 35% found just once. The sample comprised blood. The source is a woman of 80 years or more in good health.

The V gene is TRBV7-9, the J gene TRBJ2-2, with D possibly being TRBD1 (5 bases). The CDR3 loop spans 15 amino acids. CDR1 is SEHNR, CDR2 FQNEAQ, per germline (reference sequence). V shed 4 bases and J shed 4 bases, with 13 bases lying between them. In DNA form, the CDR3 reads TGTGCCAGCAGCTCTGGGAACAGGATCACCGGGGAGCTGTTTTTT. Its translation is CASSSGNRITGELFF.

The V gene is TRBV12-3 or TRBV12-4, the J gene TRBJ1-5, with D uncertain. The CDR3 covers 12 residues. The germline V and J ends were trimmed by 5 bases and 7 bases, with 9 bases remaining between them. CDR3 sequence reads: CASSSIVQPQHF. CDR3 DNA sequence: TGTGCCAGCAGTAGCATTGTGCAGCCCCAGCATTTT.

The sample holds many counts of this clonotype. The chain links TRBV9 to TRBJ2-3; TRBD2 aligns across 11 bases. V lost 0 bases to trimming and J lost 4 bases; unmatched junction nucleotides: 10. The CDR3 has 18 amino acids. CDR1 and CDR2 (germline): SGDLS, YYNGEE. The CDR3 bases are TGTGCCAGCAGCGTAGAAGGAACGCTAGCGGGGGGCGCAGATACGCAGTATTTT. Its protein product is CASSVEGTLAGGADTQYF.

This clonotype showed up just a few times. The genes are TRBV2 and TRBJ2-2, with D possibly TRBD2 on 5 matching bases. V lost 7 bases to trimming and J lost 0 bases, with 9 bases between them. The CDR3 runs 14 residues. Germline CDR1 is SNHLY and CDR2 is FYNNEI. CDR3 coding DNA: TGTGCCAGCAATCTCGGGGCGAACACCGGGGAGCTGTTTTTT. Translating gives CASNLGANTGELFF.

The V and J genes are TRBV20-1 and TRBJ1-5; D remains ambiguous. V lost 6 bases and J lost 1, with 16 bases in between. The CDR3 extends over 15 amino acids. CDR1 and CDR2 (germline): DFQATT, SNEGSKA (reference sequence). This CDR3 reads CSARTGVRSNQPQHF. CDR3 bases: TGCAGTGCCAGGACCGGGGTAAGAAGCAATCAGCCCCAGCATTTT.

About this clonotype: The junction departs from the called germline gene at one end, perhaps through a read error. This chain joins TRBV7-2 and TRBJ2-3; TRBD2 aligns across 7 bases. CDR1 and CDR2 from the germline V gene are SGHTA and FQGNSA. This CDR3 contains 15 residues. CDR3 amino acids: CAGSTMSGGTDTQYF. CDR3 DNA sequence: TGTGCCGGCAGCACAATGAGCGGGGGCACAGATACGCAGTATTTT.

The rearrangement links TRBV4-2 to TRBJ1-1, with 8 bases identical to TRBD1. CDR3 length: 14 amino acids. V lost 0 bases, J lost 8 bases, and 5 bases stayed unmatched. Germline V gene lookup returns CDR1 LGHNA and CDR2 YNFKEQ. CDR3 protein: CASSQEDAGGEAFF. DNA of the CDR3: TGTGCCAGCAGCCAAGAGGACGCAGGGGGCGAAGCTTTCTTT.

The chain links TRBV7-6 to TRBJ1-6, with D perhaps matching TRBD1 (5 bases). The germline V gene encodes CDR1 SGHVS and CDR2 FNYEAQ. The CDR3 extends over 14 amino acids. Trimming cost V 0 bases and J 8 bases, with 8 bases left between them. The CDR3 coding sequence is TGTGCCAGCAGCTTAGCAGGGGTAGATTCACCCCTCCACTTT. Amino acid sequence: CASSLAGVDSPLHF.

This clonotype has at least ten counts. The CDR3 sequence: CSANRQAGEQYF. DNA of the CDR3: TGCAGTGCTAATAGACAGGCTGGCGAGCAGTACTTC. The chain recombines TRBV20-1 with TRBJ2-7, with D perhaps TRBD1 (6 bases). The germline V gene encodes CDR1 DFQATT and CDR2 SNEGSKA (reference sequence). Trimming left V 4 bases short and J 6 bases short, with 13 bases between. CDR3 length equals 12 residues.

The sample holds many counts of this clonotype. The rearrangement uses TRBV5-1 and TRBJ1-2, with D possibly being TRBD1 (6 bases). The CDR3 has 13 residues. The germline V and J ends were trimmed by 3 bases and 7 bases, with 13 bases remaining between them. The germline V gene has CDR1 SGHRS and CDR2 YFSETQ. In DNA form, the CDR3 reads TGCGCCAGCAGCTCTGTCCAGGGGAGTGGCTACACCTTC. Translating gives CASSSVQGSGYTF.

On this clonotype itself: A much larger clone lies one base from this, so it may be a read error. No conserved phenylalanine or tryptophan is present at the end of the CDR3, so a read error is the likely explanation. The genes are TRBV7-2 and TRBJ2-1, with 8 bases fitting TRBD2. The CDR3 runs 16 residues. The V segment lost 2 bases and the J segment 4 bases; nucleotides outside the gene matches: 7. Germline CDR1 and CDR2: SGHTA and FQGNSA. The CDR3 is CASSLSGGGLYNEQFV. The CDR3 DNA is TGTGCCAGCAGCTTATCCGGGGGGGGCCTTTACAATGAGCAGTTCGTC.

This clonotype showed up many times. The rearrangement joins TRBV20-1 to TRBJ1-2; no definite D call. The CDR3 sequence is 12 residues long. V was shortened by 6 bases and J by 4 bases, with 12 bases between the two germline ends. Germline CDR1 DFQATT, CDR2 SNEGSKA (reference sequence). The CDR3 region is CSAKREPYGYTF. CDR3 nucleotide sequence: TGCAGTGCAAAGAGGGAACCCTATGGCTACACCTTC.

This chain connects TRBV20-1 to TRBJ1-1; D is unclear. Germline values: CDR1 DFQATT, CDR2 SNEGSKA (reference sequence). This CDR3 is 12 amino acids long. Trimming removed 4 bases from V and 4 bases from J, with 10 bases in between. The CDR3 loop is CSAIRQVTEAFF. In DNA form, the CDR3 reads TGCAGTGCTATTCGACAAGTCACTGAAGCTTTCTTT.

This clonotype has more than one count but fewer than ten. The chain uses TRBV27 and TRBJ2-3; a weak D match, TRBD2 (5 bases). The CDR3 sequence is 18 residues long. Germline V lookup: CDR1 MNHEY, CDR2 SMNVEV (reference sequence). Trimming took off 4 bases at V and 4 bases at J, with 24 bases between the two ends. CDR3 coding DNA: TGTGCCAGCAGTTCGATCCTGAGGGCCCGCCTAAGACCAGATACGCAGTATTTT. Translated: CASSSILRARLRPDTQYF.

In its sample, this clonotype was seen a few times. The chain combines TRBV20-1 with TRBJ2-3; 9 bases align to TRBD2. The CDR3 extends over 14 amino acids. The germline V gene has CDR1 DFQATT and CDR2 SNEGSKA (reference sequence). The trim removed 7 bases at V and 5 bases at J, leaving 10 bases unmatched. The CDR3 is CSGGRGGGGDTQYF. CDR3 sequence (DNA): TGCAGTGGAGGGCGGGGGGGAGGAGGAGATACGCAGTATTTT.

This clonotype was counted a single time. CDR3 loop: CASSLSGVRGDTQYF. The CDR3 nucleotides read TGTGCCAGCAGTTTGAGCGGGGTGAGAGGAGATACGCAGTATTTT. V gene TRBV12-3 or TRBV12-4 combines with J gene TRBJ2-3; 7 nucleotides line up with TRBD2. The CDR3 has 15 residues. V lost 3 bases, J lost 5 bases, and 8 bases stayed unmatched.

CDR3 residues: CSARGTTHYYEQYF. In DNA form, the CDR3 reads TGCAGTGCTAGAGGGACTACCCATTACTACGAGCAGTACTTC. V usage is TRBV20-1 and J usage is TRBJ2-7; D perhaps matches TRBD2 (6 bases). With 1 base removed from V and 3 bases from J, the gap between germline ends came to 13 bases. Germline V gives CDR1 DFQATT, CDR2 SNEGSKA (reference sequence). This CDR3 contains 14 residues.

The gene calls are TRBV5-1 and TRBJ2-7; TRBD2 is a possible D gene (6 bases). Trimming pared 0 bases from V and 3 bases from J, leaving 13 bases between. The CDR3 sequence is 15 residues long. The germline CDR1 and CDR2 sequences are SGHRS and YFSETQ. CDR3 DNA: TGCGCCAGCAGCTTGGAACTGTACGGGGGCTACGAGCAGTACTTC. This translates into CASSLELYGGYEQYF.

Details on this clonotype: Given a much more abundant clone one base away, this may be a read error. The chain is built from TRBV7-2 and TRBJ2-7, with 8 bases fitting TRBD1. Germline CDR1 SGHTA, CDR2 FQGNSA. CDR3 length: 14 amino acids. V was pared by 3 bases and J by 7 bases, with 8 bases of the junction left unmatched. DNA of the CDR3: TGTGCCAGCAGCTTGACAGGGGCCTACAATGAGCAGTACTTC. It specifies CASSLTGAYNEQYF.

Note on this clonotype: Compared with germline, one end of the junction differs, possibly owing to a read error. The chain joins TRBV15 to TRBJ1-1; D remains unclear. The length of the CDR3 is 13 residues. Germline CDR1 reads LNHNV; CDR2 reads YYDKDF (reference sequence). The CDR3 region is CATSRDVRTEAFF. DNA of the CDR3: TGTGCCACCAGTAGAGATGTACGGACTGAAGCTTTCTTT. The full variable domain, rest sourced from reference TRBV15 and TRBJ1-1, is DAMVIQNPRYQVTQFGKPVTLSCSQTLNHNVMYWYQQKSSQAPKLLFHYYDKDFNNEADTPDNFQSRRPNTSFCFLDIRSPGLGDTAMYLCATSRDVRTEAFFGQGTRLTVV.

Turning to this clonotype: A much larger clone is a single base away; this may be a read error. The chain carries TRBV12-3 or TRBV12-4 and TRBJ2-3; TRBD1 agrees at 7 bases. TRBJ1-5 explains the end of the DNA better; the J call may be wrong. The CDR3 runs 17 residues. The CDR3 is CASSLGQVTLITDTQHF. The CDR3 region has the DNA TGTGCCAGCAGCCTCGGACAGGTTACCCTTATCACAGATACGCAGCATTTT.

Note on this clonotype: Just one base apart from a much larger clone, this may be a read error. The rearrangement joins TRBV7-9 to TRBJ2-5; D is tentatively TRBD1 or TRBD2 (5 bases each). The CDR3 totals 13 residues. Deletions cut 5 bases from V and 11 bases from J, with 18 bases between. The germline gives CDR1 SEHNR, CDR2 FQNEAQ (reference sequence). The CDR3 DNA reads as TGTGCCAGCAGCCTAAGATCCGGGGCAGAGCAGTACTTC. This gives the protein CASSLRSGAEQYF.

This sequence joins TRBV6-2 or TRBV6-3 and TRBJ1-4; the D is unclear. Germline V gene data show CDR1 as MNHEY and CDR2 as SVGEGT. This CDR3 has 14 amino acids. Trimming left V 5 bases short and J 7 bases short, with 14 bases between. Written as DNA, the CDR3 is TGTGCCAGCAGTCCTCCGGGTTACGGTGAAAAACTGTTTTTT. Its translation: CASSPPGYGEKLFF.

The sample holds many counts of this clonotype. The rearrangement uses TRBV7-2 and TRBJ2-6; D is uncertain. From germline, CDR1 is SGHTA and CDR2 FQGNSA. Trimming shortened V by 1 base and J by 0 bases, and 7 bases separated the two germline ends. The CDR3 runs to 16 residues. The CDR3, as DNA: TGTGCCAGCAGCTTAGGCAGTTACTCTGGGGCCAACGTCCTGACTTTC. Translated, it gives CASSLGSYSGANVLTF.

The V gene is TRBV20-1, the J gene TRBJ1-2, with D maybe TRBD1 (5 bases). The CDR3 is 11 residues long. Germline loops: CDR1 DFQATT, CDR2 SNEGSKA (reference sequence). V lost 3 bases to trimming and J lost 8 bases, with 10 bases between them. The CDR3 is CSARGPEGYTF. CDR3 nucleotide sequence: TGCAGTGCTAGGGGGCCCGAAGGCTACACCTTC.

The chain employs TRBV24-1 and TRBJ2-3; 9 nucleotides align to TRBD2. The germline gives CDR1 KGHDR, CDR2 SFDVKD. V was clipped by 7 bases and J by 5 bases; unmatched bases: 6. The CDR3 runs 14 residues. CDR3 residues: CATRGAGGGDTQYF. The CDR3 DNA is TGTGCCACCAGGGGGGCGGGGGGGGGAGATACGCAGTATTTT.

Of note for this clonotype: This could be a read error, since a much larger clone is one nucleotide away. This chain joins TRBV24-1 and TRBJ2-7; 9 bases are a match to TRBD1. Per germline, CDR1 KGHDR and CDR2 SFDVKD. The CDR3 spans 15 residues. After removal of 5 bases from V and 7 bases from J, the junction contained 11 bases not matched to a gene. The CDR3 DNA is TGTGCCACCAGTGTCGGACAGGGGTTCAACAATGAGCAGTACTTC. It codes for CATSVGQGFNNEQYF.

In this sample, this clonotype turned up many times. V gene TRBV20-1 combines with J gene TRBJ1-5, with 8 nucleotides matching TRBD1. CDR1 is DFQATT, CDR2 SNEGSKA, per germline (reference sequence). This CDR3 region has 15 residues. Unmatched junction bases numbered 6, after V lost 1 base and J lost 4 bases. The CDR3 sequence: CSARGSDRGNQPQHF. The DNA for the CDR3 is TGCAGTGCTAGAGGCTCAGACAGGGGTAATCAGCCCCAGCATTTT.